This T cell receptor beta chain is from a study of T cell clonotyping in hematopoietic cell transplantation. This CDR3 has 13 amino acids. Germline lookup yields CDR1 SGHDT and CDR2 YYEEEE. V lost 10 bases to trimming and J lost 9 bases, with 20 bases between them. Clones were read by immunoSEQ multiplex PCR, and TCRdb kept only the in-frame ones, dropping some. The sample yields about 41,000 clones, about 96% seen once. Points from the study as a whole: After transplant, recipient diversity fell while pathologically expanded clonotypes grew through day 180. Graft donor and pretransplant recipient Inverse Simpson Index values predicted broader posttransplant TCR diversity. Cells were unsorted, so CD4 and CD8 contributions were not separated. At the given depth, recipient repertoires were over 95% de novo clonotypes.

Details on this clone: Its target is not known.

This chain uses TRBV5-6 with TRBJ2-4; no clear D gene. Sequenced: peripheral blood mononuclear cells. This TCR derives from a young man in good health. Some clones in this sample may be carry-over from other donors' samples. The CDR3 loop is CASSLNPDGIQYF. The DNA for the CDR3 is TGTGCCTCCAGCTTGAACCCGGACGGCATTCAGTACTTC. Looking up the rest from reference TRBV5-6 and TRBJ2-4 gives the full variable domain: DAGVTQSPTHLIKTRGQQVTLRCSPKSGHDTVSWYQQALGQGPQFIFQYYEEEERQRGNFPDRFSGHQFPNYSSELNVNALLLGDSALYLCASSLNPDGIQYFGAGTRLSVL.